The rows below give T cell receptor beta chains drawn from one sample of a study of cytomegalovirus exposure and HLA in healthy donors. The data were produced by immunoSEQ multiplex PCR, yet TCRdb's version contains in-frame clones alone and is incomplete. This sample carries roughly 120,000 clones, with around 3.6% going to the ten biggest clones. Source material: PBMCs. The receptors here all came from a man aged 18 to 29 in good health and CMV-seronegative. The CDR3 runs from the conserved cysteine through the conserved F or W. The order of the fields is J gene, V gene, D gene, CDR3 DNA, CDR3 protein. A D gene is named only where the DNA matches it firmly.

>TRBJ1-5|TRBV19|TRBD1
TGTGCCAGTAGTACCTGGGACAGGGCGAATCAGCCCCAGCATTTT
CASSTWDRANQPQHF
>TRBJ1-1|TRBV30|NA
TGTGCCCTAAGAGCAGGGGCTGCGCACGCTTTCTTT
CALRAGAAHAFF
>TRBJ1-4|TRBV5-1|TRBD1
TGCGCCAGCAGCCAAAGTACCTCCGGGACAGGGGGGGGAAAACTGTTTTTT
CASSQSTSGTGGGKLFF
>TRBJ1-4|TRBV28|NA
TGTGCCAGCAGTAGAGGCAGGGGCTTTTCTAATAATGAAAAACTGTTTTTT
CASSRGRGFSNNEKLFF
>TRBJ1-1|TRBV6-6|NA
TGTGCCAGCAGTTACCGTCCGGAAGCTTTCTTT
CASSYRPEAFF
>TRBJ2-1|TRBV6-4|NA
TGTGCCAGCAGTCAAGGGGTTTGGGGCAATGAGCAGTTCTTC
CASSQGVWGNEQFF
>TRBJ2-1|TRBV10-1|NA
TGCGCCAGCAGCCCCGGGGGTGGCGCCCATGAGCAGTTCTTC
CASSPGGGAHEQFF
>TRBJ2-1|TRBV18|TRBD1
TGTACCAGCTCACCACAGACAGGGGGCGCCTACAATGAGCAGTTCTTC
CTSSPQTGGAYNEQFF
>TRBJ2-5|TRBV5-1|NA
TGCGCCAGCAGCTTGATGGGCCAGCAAGAGACCCAGTACTTC
CASSLMGQQETQYF
>TRBJ1-6|TRBV7-9|NA
TGTGCCAGCAGCTTCCCCAGGCAGGGGTTTCGGAATTCACCCCTCCACTTT
CASSFPRQGFRNSPLHF
>TRBJ1-2|TRBV10-2|NA
TGCGCCAGCACCCCAAGGGGTGACTATGGCTACACCTTC
CASTPRGDYGYTF
>TRBJ2-7|TRBV5-6|NA
TGTGCCAGCAGCGGGCAGGGCTACGAGCAGTACTTC
CASSGQGYEQYF
>TRBJ1-2|TRBV9|NA
TGTGCCAGCAGCGTAGTTGGGGGCGGGGGCTACACCTTC
CASSVVGGGGYTF
>TRBJ1-6|TRBV5-1|TRBD1
TGCGCCAGCAGATTGGGAACAGCAGGGGGTTCACCCCTCCACTTT
CASRLGTAGGSPLHF
>TRBJ2-7|TRBV29-1|NA
TGCAGCGTTGTGGTCGGTGCCTACGAGCAGTACTTC
CSVVVGAYEQYF
>TRBJ1-5|TRBV28|NA
TGTGCCAGCAATGGCGGGGGGAGCAATCAGCCCCAGCATTTT
CASNGGGSNQPQHF
>TRBJ1-2|TRBV6-1|NA
TGTGCCAGCAGTGAACTGTCTCCCTATGGCTACACCTTC
CASSELSPYGYTF
>TRBJ1-1|TRBV28|NA
TGTGCCAGTTATCTTAACACTGAAGCTTTCTTT
CASYLNTEAFF
>TRBJ1-1|TRBV6-6|NA
TGTGCCAGCAGTTATTTTGGAGGGGCGAACACTGAAGCTTTCTTT
CASSYFGGANTEAFF
>TRBJ1-5|TRBV18|NA
TGTGCCAGCTCACTTGGAGGATACGGCAATCAGCCCCAGCATTTT
CASSLGGYGNQPQHF
>TRBJ2-1|TRBV4-1|NA
TGCGCCAGCAGCCTCCTTTATATTAGCGGTTCCAGCTCCTACAATGAGCAGTTCTTC
CASSLLYISGSSSYNEQFF
>TRBJ1-2|TRBV5-1|TRBD1
TGCGCCAGCAGCTTATCCGGGACAGGATCGTATGGCTACACCTTC
CASSLSGTGSYGYTF
>TRBJ2-1|TRBV9|NA
TGTGCCAGCAGCGTAGTAGGACAGAATGAGCAGTTCTTC
CASSVVGQNEQFF
>TRBJ1-3|TRBV29-1|TRBD1
TGCAGCGGAGGGACAGGCCTTTTT
CSGGTGLF
>TRBJ1-2|TRBV10-2|NA
TGCGCCACCACGCCTGGGGAGTTTAACTATGGCTACACCTTC
CATTPGEFNYGYTF
>TRBJ2-7|TRBV2|NA
TGTGCCACCCAACTCGCTCCGACAGGAGATAGCCACGAGCAGTACTTC
CATQLAPTGDSHEQYF
>TRBJ2-1|TRBV7-9|TRBD2
TGTGCCAGCAGCAATAGACTAGCGGGGGGCTCCTACAATGAGCAGTTCTTC
CASSNRLAGGSYNEQFF
>TRBJ1-1|TRBV9|TRBD1
TGTGCCAGCAGCGCCAGACAGGGCGGGAACACTGAAGCTTTCTTT
CASSARQGGNTEAFF
>TRBJ2-3|TRBV30|NA
TGTGCCTGGAGCCGGGGAGCCCGAACCATCGATACGCAGTATTTT
CAWSRGARTIDTQYF
>TRBJ2-5|TRBV27|NA
TGTGCCAGCAGTTTATCGGGGGGGCTTAGCGCGGAAAAGGTGCACTTC
CASSLSGGLSAEKVHF
>TRBJ2-5|TRBV27|TRBD2
TGTGCCAGCAGTTTATCGGTAGCGGGGCTCCTGGTCTCCCAGTACTTC
CASSLSVAGLLVSQYF
>TRBJ1-5|TRBV6-1|NA
TGTGCCAGCAGGGCGACAGGACATTCCCAGCATTTT
CASRATGHSQHF
>TRBJ1-4|TRBV5-1|NA
TGCGCCAGCAGCTTGGCCCCGGGTGCTAATGAAAAACTGTTTTTT
CASSLAPGANEKLFF
>TRBJ1-2|TRBV4-1|TRBD1
TGCGCCAGCAGCCAAGGGGTAACAGGGGGCGCTCGGTATGGCTACACCTTC
CASSQGVTGGARYGYTF
>TRBJ1-2|TRBV15|NA
TGTGCCACCAGCAGAGGACAGGCTAATAACTATGGCTACACCTTC
CATSRGQANNYGYTF
>TRBJ2-3|TRBV4-1|NA
TGCGCCAGCAGCCCCACTGGAGGGGGGGGTACGCAGTATTTT
CASSPTGGGGTQYF
>TRBJ2-7|TRBV27|NA
TGTGCCAGCAGAAATAGCGGCCGCGAGCAGTACTTC
CASRNSGREQYF
>TRBJ1-3|TRBV28|TRBD1
TGTGCCAGCACCCAAGTCGGCCGTTGGGACCAGGGGGTTAGTCACACCATATATTTT
CASTQVGRWDQGVSHTIYF
>TRBJ1-5|TRBV6-1|NA
TGTGCCAGCAGTGAACCCACAGTCAATCAGCCCCAGCATTTT
CASSEPTVNQPQHF
>TRBJ2-1|TRBV27|NA
TGTGCCAGCAGTTTAAATAGTCTGAGCTCCTACAATGAGCAGTTCTTC
CASSLNSLSSYNEQFF
>TRBJ2-4|TRBV19|NA
TGTGCCAGTAGTGGGACACACAAAAACATTCAGTACTTC
CASSGTHKNIQYF
>TRBJ2-2|TRBV29-1|NA
TGCAGCGTTGACTTGCAGGGGAACACCGGGGAGCTGTTTTTT
CSVDLQGNTGELFF
>TRBJ2-1|TRBV19|TRBD2
TGTGCCAGTAGCCACCTAGCGGGGGGGCCGAGTAATGAGCAGTTCTTC
CASSHLAGGPSNEQFF
>TRBJ2-3|TRBV18|NA
TGTGCCAGCTCACCCACAGGGACCACAGATACGCAGTATTTT
CASSPTGTTDTQYF
>TRBJ2-3|TRBV6-4|TRBD2
TGTGCCAGCAGTGAGACTAGCGGGTCCCATGTGTGGGCGCAGTATTTT
CASSETSGSHVWAQYF
>TRBJ1-1|TRBV6-5|NA
TGTGCCAGCAGTGAACGAGTAACGAACACTGAAGCTTTCTTT
CASSERVTNTEAFF
>TRBJ2-3|TRBV7-9|NA
TGTGCCAGCAGCTTCTGGACAGCCGATACGCAGTATTTT
CASSFWTADTQYF